This T cell receptor (beta chain) was profiled in a study of shared clonotypes between healthy human individuals. Study conclusions and caveats: The four-donor shared clonotypes exceeded non-shared clonotypes in generation probability, with non-shared ones scoring lower.

CD45RA-negative memory and CD45RA+ naive subsets were split from the CD4+ cells. Comments on this clone: Its antigen is currently unknown.

Germline V gene sequence: CDR1 SGHRS, CDR2 YFSETQ. The length of the CDR3 is 15 residues. The V gene end was trimmed by 4 bases and the J gene end by 8 bases; junction bases not matched to a gene: 7. Genomic DNA belonging to each subset was distributed in equal measure over several immunoSEQ plates. Each replicate PCR on the sorted subsets used 200 to 250 ng DNA (around 30,000 T cell genomes). TCRdb's copy holds only in-frame clones and misses some; the assay was immunoSEQ multiplex PCR. The data show about 2.3 million clones, with 92% seen just once and around 0.4% held by the top ten. The specimen was naive CD4+ T cells from PBMCs. As to subset: CD45RA+ positively selected. The TCR originated in a man between 18 and 29 years old in good health. Some clones in this sample may be carry-over from other donors' samples. The V call is TRBV5-1, the J call TRBJ2-1, with 12 bases lining up with TRBD2. As DNA, the CDR3 is TGCGCCAGCAGCATGCTAGCGGGAGGGGGCGATGAGCAGTTCTTC. It encodes CASSMLAGGGDEQFF.